The T cell receptor (beta chain) under discussion was sequenced for a study of beta chain features in type 1 diabetes. Reverse transcribing all isolated RNA meant expressed TCRB transcripts were sequenced. Profiled with immunoSEQ multiplex PCR; TCRdb holds only in-frame clones, not every one. Of 250,000 to 300,000 clones listed, 8% are singletons. This clone has a handful of counts. J gave up 2 bases and V 1 base, and 13 bases lay outside the gene matches. The CDR3 contains 20 residues. Germline values: CDR1 LNHNV, CDR2 YYDKDF (reference sequence). V and J are TRBV15 and TRBJ1-5, with 11 bases identical to TRBD1. Source material: central memory CD4+ T cells from blood. This receptor was taken from a woman younger than 30 in good health. The CDR3 region is CATSRVVIRTGGFGNQPQHF. In nucleotides, the CDR3 is TGTGCCACCAGCAGAGTGGTTATCCGGACAGGGGGCTTTGGCAATCAGCCCCAGCATTTT.